Listed below are T cell receptor beta chains from one sample, sequenced in a study of blood T cell repertoires in COVID-19. Produced via immunoSEQ multiplex PCR; TCRdb's table is partial and in-frame only. The sample lists 130,000 to 150,000 clones, roughly four fifths occurring once. Sequenced: PBMCs or T cells enriched from blood (not recorded which). These receptors were taken from a man aged 45 to 65 who had recovered from COVID-19. CDR3s include the opening cysteine and the closing phenylalanine or tryptophan. D genes are given only for firm matches. The size of a clone is reported for some rows only, either as once, few or many, or as a class for expanded clones.

v_gene: TRBV6-2/TRBV6-3; j_gene: TRBJ1-5; d_gene: -; abundance: -; CDR3nt: TGTGCCAGCAGTTACTCGAGGGACAATCAGCCCCAGCATTTT; CDR3aa: CASSYSRDNQPQHF
v_gene: TRBV5-1; j_gene: TRBJ1-2; d_gene: -; abundance: -; CDR3nt: TGCGCCAGCAGCTTGGGTTCATGGCGGACAAACTATGGCTACACCTTC; CDR3aa: CASSLGSWRTNYGYTF
v_gene: TRBV9; j_gene: TRBJ1-1; d_gene: -; abundance: -; CDR3nt: TGTGCCAGCAGCGTAGTCTCGAACACTGAAGCTTTCTTT; CDR3aa: CASSVVSNTEAFF
v_gene: TRBV7-9; j_gene: TRBJ1-6; d_gene: TRBD1; abundance: -; CDR3nt: TGTGCCAGCAGCCGACAGGGGGACGCAACACCCCTCCACTTT; CDR3aa: CASSRQGDATPLHF
v_gene: TRBV9; j_gene: TRBJ1-4; d_gene: -; abundance: -; CDR3nt: TGTGCCAGCAGCACCGAGGGATTTGGCGAAAAACTGTTTTTT; CDR3aa: CASSTEGFGEKLFF
v_gene: TRBV5-1; j_gene: TRBJ2-3; d_gene: TRBD2; abundance: -; CDR3nt: TGCGCCAGCAGCTTAACGCTTACTAGCGGGGGGGCCTCAGATACGCAGTATTTT; CDR3aa: CASSLTLTSGGASDTQYF
v_gene: TRBV10-2; j_gene: TRBJ1-3; d_gene: -; abundance: -; CDR3nt: TGCGCCAGCAGTGAGGCGGAGAACCGTGGAAACACCATATATTTT; CDR3aa: CASSEAENRGNTIYF
v_gene: TRBV6-5; j_gene: TRBJ1-2; d_gene: -; abundance: -; CDR3nt: TGTGCCAGCAGCGCGGGACTCCCTAACTATGGCTACACCTTC; CDR3aa: CASSAGLPNYGYTF
v_gene: TRBV7-6; j_gene: TRBJ1-2; d_gene: -; abundance: -; CDR3nt: TGTGCCAGCAGCTTAGCAGGGACTTATGGCTACACCTTC; CDR3aa: CASSLAGTYGYTF
v_gene: TRBV6-1; j_gene: TRBJ1-1; d_gene: -; abundance: -; CDR3nt: TGTGCCAGCAGTGAAAACAGGAACACTGAAGCTTTCTTT; CDR3aa: CASSENRNTEAFF
v_gene: TRBV5-4; j_gene: TRBJ1-2; d_gene: TRBD1; abundance: few; CDR3nt: TGTGCCAGCAGCTCCGACAGGGGCTATGGCTACACCTTC; CDR3aa: CASSSDRGYGYTF
v_gene: TRBV11-2; j_gene: TRBJ2-6; d_gene: TRBD2; abundance: few; CDR3nt: TGTGCCAGCCCGAAGCGGGGTACTGGGGCCAACGTCCTGACTTTC; CDR3aa: CASPKRGTGANVLTF
v_gene: TRBV2; j_gene: TRBJ2-1; d_gene: TRBD1; abundance: -; CDR3nt: TGTGCCAGCACCGAGGACAGGGCCAGCTCCTACAATGAGCAGTTCTTC; CDR3aa: CASTEDRASSYNEQFF
v_gene: TRBV27; j_gene: TRBJ1-1; d_gene: -; abundance: -; CDR3nt: TGTGCCAGCAGCCACAGGATCGGGAACACTGAAGCTTTCTTT; CDR3aa: CASSHRIGNTEAFF
v_gene: TRBV7-2; j_gene: TRBJ2-7; d_gene: TRBD1; abundance: -; CDR3nt: TGTGCCAGCAGCTTAGGGACAGGCTCCTACGAGCAGTACTTC; CDR3aa: CASSLGTGSYEQYF
v_gene: TRBV5-8; j_gene: TRBJ2-3; d_gene: TRBD2; abundance: once; CDR3nt: TGTGCCAGCAGCTTGGGGGTAGCGGGGGATTCAGATACGCAGTATTTT; CDR3aa: CASSLGVAGDSDTQYF
v_gene: TRBV5-6; j_gene: TRBJ2-2; d_gene: TRBD2; abundance: -; CDR3nt: TGTGCCAGCAGCCGGCGGGGGGTAACCGGGGAGCTGTTTTTT; CDR3aa: CASSRRGVTGELFF
v_gene: TRBV18; j_gene: TRBJ2-7; d_gene: TRBD1; abundance: few; CDR3nt: TGTGCCAGCTCAGAGGACAGGGACGAGCAGTACTTC; CDR3aa: CASSEDRDEQYF
v_gene: TRBV6-2/TRBV6-3; j_gene: TRBJ1-3; d_gene: -; abundance: few; CDR3nt: TGTGCCAGCAGCCGGACAGAATCTGGAAACACCATATATTTT; CDR3aa: CASSRTESGNTIYF
v_gene: TRBV7-3; j_gene: TRBJ2-1; d_gene: TRBD2; abundance: -; CDR3nt: TGTGCCAGCAGCCCACGAGGACTAGCGGGGGGTAATGAGCAGTTCTTC; CDR3aa: CASSPRGLAGGNEQFF
v_gene: TRBV30; j_gene: TRBJ1-1; d_gene: TRBD1; abundance: few; CDR3nt: TGTGCCGCGGGACAGAATATGAACACTGAAGCTTTCTTT; CDR3aa: CAAGQNMNTEAFF
v_gene: TRBV5-1; j_gene: TRBJ1-6; d_gene: -; abundance: -; CDR3nt: TGCGCCAGCAGGACAGATTATAATTCACCCCTCCACTTT; CDR3aa: CASRTDYNSPLHF